This T cell receptor beta chain derives from a study of blood T cell repertoires in COVID-19. Study details: The cDNA or gDNA used as material had been derived from T cells, B-cell-depleted T cells, or PBMCs.

V was pared by 5 bases and J by 9 bases, with 13 bases of the junction left unmatched. From germline, CDR1 is PRHDT and CDR2 FYEKMQ (reference sequence). The CDR3 is made up of 16 amino acids. As originally analysed: For nucleated cells, counts were estimated from reference gene primer amplification. Profiled with immunoSEQ multiplex PCR; TCRdb holds only in-frame clones, not every one. Clone size and V and J calls were adopted from that table, with D and trimming inferred from the DNA. The table has 150,000 or so clones, around 89% seen once. The sample taken for sequencing was peripheral blood. The V call is TRBV13, the J call TRBJ2-7; 13 bases are a match to TRBD2. The TCR sequence derives from a young man with COVID-19, enrolled during active disease. The CDR3 sequence is CASSQKSGLAGITQYF. Here the CDR3 DNA reads TGTGCCAGCAGCCAGAAGTCGGGACTAGCGGGAATAACGCAGTACTTC.